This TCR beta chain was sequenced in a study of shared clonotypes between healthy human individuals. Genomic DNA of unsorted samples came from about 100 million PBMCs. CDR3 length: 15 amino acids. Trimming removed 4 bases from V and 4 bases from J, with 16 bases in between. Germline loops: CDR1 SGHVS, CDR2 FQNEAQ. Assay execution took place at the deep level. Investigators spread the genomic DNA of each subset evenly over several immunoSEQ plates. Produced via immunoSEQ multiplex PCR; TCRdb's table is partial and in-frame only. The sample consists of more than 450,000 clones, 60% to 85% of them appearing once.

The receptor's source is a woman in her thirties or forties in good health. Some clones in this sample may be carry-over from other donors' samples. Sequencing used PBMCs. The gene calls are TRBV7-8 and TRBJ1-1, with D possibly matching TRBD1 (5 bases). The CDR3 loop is CASSSPLGRGTEAFF. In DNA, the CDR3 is TGTGCCAGCAGCTCCCCCCTCGGTAGGGGCACTGAAGCTTTCTTT.